Reported below is one T cell receptor beta chain. Method: immunoSEQ multiplex PCR; TCRdb's copy keeps in-frame clones and lacks some. This sample has approximately 720,000 clones, with 72% found just once. Trimming at V came to 5 bases and at J to 5 bases, leaving 5 bases not matched to a gene. From germline, CDR1 is SGHTA and CDR2 FQGNSA. The CDR3 contains 15 residues. The sample comes from a study of shared clonotypes between healthy human individuals. The overall study: Ranging from 18 to 49 in age, donors were two women and a few men.

This TCR derives from a woman aged 30 to 39 in good health. The sample was memory CD4+ T cells sorted from blood. The subset here: CD45RA-negative fraction. The chain joins TRBV7-2 to TRBJ2-2; 10 positions agree with TRBD1. CDR3 residues: CASSRPGQGTGELFF. The CDR3 bases are TGTGCCAGCAGCAGACCGGGACAGGGGACCGGGGAGCTGTTTTTT. Drawing the rest from reference TRBV7-2 and TRBJ2-2, the complete variable domain is GAGVSQSPSNKVTEKGKDVELRCDPISGHTALYWYRQSLGQGLEFLIYFQGNSAPDKSGLPSDRFSAERTGGSVSTLTIQRTQQEDSAVYLCASSRPGQGTGELFFGEGSRLTVL.